This T cell receptor beta chain appears in the sequencing data of a study of T cell changes during pregnancy in multiple sclerosis. V gave up 3 bases and J gave up 4 bases; unmatched junction bases: 9. Germline CDR1 is KGHSH and CDR2 is LQKENI. This CDR3 is built from 16 residues. Repertoires were generated with immunoSEQ multiplex PCR, while TCRdb's copy carries only in-frame clones and drops some. The sample has about 38,000 clones, about nine tenths seen once; the top ten hold roughly 6.1%. This clonotype was sampled from a female donor with multiple sclerosis, enrolled in a pregnancy study. The specimen was CD8+ T cells from peripheral blood mononuclear cells, collected in the second trimester of pregnancy. The chain links TRBV18 to TRBJ2-5; 9 bases are a match to TRBD2. Written as DNA, the CDR3 is TGTGCCAGCTCACCTCCCGGGACTAGCTTAGGAGAGACCCAGTACTTC. It translates to CASSPPGTSLGETQYF. The full variable domain, its missing parts supplied by reference TRBV18 and TRBJ2-5, is NAGVMQNPRHLVRRRGQEARLRCSPMKGHSHVYWYRQLPEEGLKFMVYLQKENIIDESGMPKERFSAEFPKEGPSILRIQQVVRGDSAAYFCASSPPGTSLGETQYFGPGTRLLVL.